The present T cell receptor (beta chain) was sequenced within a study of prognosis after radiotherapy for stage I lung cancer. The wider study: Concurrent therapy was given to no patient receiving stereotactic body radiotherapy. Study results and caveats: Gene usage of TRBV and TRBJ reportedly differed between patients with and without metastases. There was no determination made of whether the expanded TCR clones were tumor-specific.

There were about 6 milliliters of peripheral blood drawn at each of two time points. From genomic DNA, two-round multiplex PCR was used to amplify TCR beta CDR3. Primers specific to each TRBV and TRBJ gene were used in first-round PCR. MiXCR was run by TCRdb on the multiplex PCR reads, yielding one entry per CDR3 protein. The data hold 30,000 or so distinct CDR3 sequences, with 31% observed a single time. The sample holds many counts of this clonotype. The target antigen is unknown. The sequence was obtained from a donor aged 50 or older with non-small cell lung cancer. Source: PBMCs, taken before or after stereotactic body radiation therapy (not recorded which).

In DNA, the CDR3 is TGTGCCAGCTCTGAGTGGACAGGGGGCCCTGCGAACACCGGGGAGCTGTTTTTT. Translating gives CASSEWTGGPANTGELFF. The chain has TRBV6-4 and TRBJ2-2, with 11 bases that match TRBD1. Germline V gene data show CDR1 as MRHNA and CDR2 as SNTAGT. The CDR3 runs 18 residues. V lost 8 bases to trimming and J lost 0 bases; unmatched junction nucleotides: 11.